The TCR beta chain described here comes from a study of T-cell memory formation after mild COVID-19 (dated by TCRdb to the early 2020s). For the study in its entirety: TCR sequence clusters from the two donors were found to be largely donor specific. T-cell clones expanding and contracting after mild COVID-19 in a couple of donors were tracked by longitudinal TCRalpha and TCRbeta repertoire sequencing. The cohort was made up of two young adult volunteers, one female and one male, who were previously healthy.

TCRdb lists the instrument as Illumina NovaSeq 6000. cDNA libraries for TCRalpha and TCRbeta were prepared by 5'RACE using constant-segment primers, with sample barcodes and unique molecular identifiers added. Trizol reagent was used to extract RNA from every sample. The libraries were amplified in two PCR steps, and the second step added a second sample barcode and Illumina TruSeq adapters. The libraries were sequenced on an Illumina NovaSeq using 2 x 150 bp paired-end reads. In the paper's pipeline: Reads were demultiplexed and collapsed into UMI-guided consensus sequences with migec v1.2.7. Using mixcr v2.1.11, UMI consensuses were aligned to TRA and TRB V and J templates and then assembled into clonotypes. Expanded or contracted clonotypes were those called significant by both edgeR and NoisET, with noise models trained on biological replicates. For edgeR calls, a false discovery rate-adjusted p below 0.01 and a log2 fold-change threshold of 1 were applied. As an exploratory analysis of dynamics, max-normalized trajectories of the 1000 most abundant clonotypes were examined by PCA with hierarchical clustering. The CD4 or CD8 phenotype of responding clones was assigned using the separately sequenced CD4+ and CD8+ repertoires. TCRdb trimmed the raw reads at Q25, called clones with MiXCR and kept productive beta chains. Under each unique CDR3 protein, matching rows form one entry showing the most common genes and DNA. Here the V and J calls rest on TCRdb's processing, not on the authors' analysis. Across this sample there are around 310,000 distinct CDR3 sequences, with roughly 15% seen only once. The ten largest clones take up approximately 20% of the sample.

Ficoll-Paque density gradient centrifugation was used to isolate PBMCs. Beyond this particular receptor, the publication reports: Only a couple of mild cases were covered in the study, and larger cohorts including severe cases with pre-infection samples were considered necessary. SARS-CoV-2 specificity of the second-wave clones peaking on day 37 was not confirmed. Some responding clones were found in pre-infection memory, which suggests that pre-existing cross-reactive memory T cells took part in the SARS-CoV-2 response. Contracting CD4+ clones were located mainly in the CM and EM memory subsets, whereas CD8+ clones were found to be enriched in EMRA. Balanced CD4/CD8 phenotypes were observed for clones contracting from day 15 to 85, whereas a bias towards CD4+ was observed for a second wave of clones expanding from day 15 to 37.

With respect to this clonotype: This clone's antigen is unknown. Qualities for individual bases were not recorded, and no much larger clone is one base off.

What was sequenced was PBMCs or a T cell subset sorted from them (not recorded which). The TCR was taken from a young man who had mild COVID-19 (a few samples of this study predate the infection). The sample titles of this study are shuffled in the database, so cell type and time point are left out; the donor was told from shared clones.

The nucleotide sequence reads TGTGCCAGCAGCTTAACGGGGGGCTTGGCTGAAGCTTTCTTT. It translates as CASSLTGGLAEAFF. This receptor chain uses TRBV7-3 and TRBJ1-1; TRBD1 is a weak D gene call, 6 bases matching. The CDR1 and CDR2 encoded by the germline V gene are SGHTA and FQGTGA. Trimming takes 0 bases from V and 6 bases from J, and the germline ends sit 11 bases apart. The CDR3 has 14 amino acids, counting the end cysteine and phenylalanine. Just CDR3 DNA is preserved here, 42 bases in frame from base 1.